These 22 T cell receptor beta chains came from one sample sequenced in a study of identical twins. TCRdb processed the 5' RACE reads anew with MiXCR; each CDR3 protein has one entry. The data show more than 650,000 distinct CDR3 sequences, around 6% seen once. The sample consisted of naive T cells sorted from blood. The receptors come from a man between 18 and 35 years old in good health.

J is TRBJ1-1 and V is TRBV5-1, with TRBD1 as a possible D gene (6 bases). The CDR3 sequence is 14 residues long. The V gene's germline CDR1 is SGHRS and CDR2 YFSETQ. V gave up 1 base and J gave up 5 bases, with 12 bases separating them. As DNA, the CDR3 is TGCGCCAGCAGCTTGACGGGGGGCACGACTGAAGCTTTCTTT. Protein: CASSLTGGTTEAFF.

This clonotype has at least ten counts. The rearrangement joins TRBV20-1 to TRBJ2-3, with TRBD2 matching 10 bases. CDR1 is DFQATT and CDR2 is SNEGSKA in the germline V gene (reference sequence). The CDR3 has 16 amino acids. V lost 6 bases, J lost 6 bases, and 15 bases stayed unmatched. The CDR3, as DNA: TGCAGTGCCATCAGTCGAGCGGGAGGGCGGGGGGATACGCAGTATTTT. Translation: CSAISRAGGRGDTQYF.

This clonotype was counted ten times or more. The rearrangement uses TRBV6-1 and TRBJ2-3; 9 bases match TRBD1. This CDR3 comprises 15 residues. The V gene end was trimmed by 7 bases and the J gene end by 2 bases; junction bases not matched to a gene: 7. Germline-derived CDR1 and CDR2 are MNHNS and SASEGT. Here the CDR3 reads CASTSWTGDTDTQYF. The DNA of the CDR3 is TGTGCCAGCACCTCATGGACAGGGGACACAGATACGCAGTATTTT.

The V call is TRBV5-1, the J call TRBJ2-4; D may be TRBD2 (5 bases). The CDR3 has 14 amino acids. Between the trimmed V and J ends, which lost 4 bases and 0 bases, there was a span of 8 bases. CDR1 and CDR2 from the germline V gene are SGHRS and YFSETQ. The CDR3 is CASSQGRAKNIQYF. The CDR3 DNA follows: TGCGCCAGCAGCCAAGGGAGAGCCAAAAACATTCAGTACTTC.

This clonotype was seen only a few times. The rearrangement joins TRBV25-1 to TRBJ2-1, with 9 positions matching TRBD1. The V segment lost 8 bases and the J segment 3 bases; nucleotides outside the gene matches: 8. CDR3 length: 15 amino acids. Germline V gene data show CDR1 as MGHDK and CDR2 as SYGVNS. This chain's CDR3 is CASARDRVLYNEQFF. CDR3 sequence (DNA): TGTGCCAGCGCCCGGGACAGGGTCCTCTACAATGAGCAGTTCTTC.

This clonotype was detected only a few times. CDR3 in DNA: TGTGCCAGCAGAGGCCTCCTTAGGGATACGCAGTATTTT. As protein: CASRGLLRDTQYF. The V call is TRBV6-1, the J call TRBJ2-3; D not certain. The V and J ends lost 6 bases and 6 bases respectively, with 13 bases between them. The germline gives CDR1 MNHNS, CDR2 SASEGT. CDR3 size: 13 residues.

This clonotype was observed many times. The chain uses TRBV20-1 and TRBJ1-5, with D unresolved. The germline V gene encodes CDR1 DFQATT and CDR2 SNEGSKA (reference sequence). This CDR3 is built from 14 residues. V lost 3 bases and J lost 0, with 9 bases in between. The chain's CDR3 is CSASRDLSNQPQHF. CDR3 nucleotides: TGCAGTGCTAGTCGAGACCTTAGCAATCAGCCCCAGCATTTT.

This clonotype was seen many times. The chain uses TRBV7-9 and TRBJ2-1, with 10 bases matching TRBD2. This CDR3 has 15 residues. V trimming: 5 bases; J trimming: 4 bases; junction bases outside the gene matches: 5. Looked up from germline, CDR1 is SEHNR and CDR2 is FQNEAQ (reference sequence). The CDR3 sequence: CASSPGLAEYNEQFF. The CDR3, as DNA: TGTGCCAGCAGCCCCGGACTAGCGGAGTACAATGAGCAGTTCTTC.

This clonotype was observed a handful of times. The chain employs TRBV7-2 and TRBJ2-3; 9 bases map to TRBD2. The J segment lost 1 base and the V segment lost 5 bases, leaving 4 bases of the junction unmatched. CDR1 and CDR2 from the germline V gene are SGHTA and FQGNSA. This CDR3 has 15 amino acids. In nucleotides, the CDR3 is TGTGCCAGCAGCACCACTAGCGGGCGCACAGATACGCAGTATTTT. The encoded protein is CASSTTSGRTDTQYF. Filled out from reference TRBV7-2 and TRBJ2-3, the complete variable domain reads GAGVSQSPSNKVTEKGKDVELRCDPISGHTALYWYRQSLGQGLEFLIYFQGNSAPDKSGLPSDRFSAERTGGSVSTLTIQRTQQEDSAVYLCASSTTSGRTDTQYFGPGTRLTVL.

This clonotype came up many times. This rearrangement joins TRBV6-4 to TRBJ2-2; weak D call: TRBD1 (6 bases). Germline V gene lookup returns CDR1 MRHNA and CDR2 SNTAGT. The CDR3 loop spans 15 amino acids. V gave up 4 bases and J gave up 1 base, with 10 bases separating them. This CDR3 reads CASSGGHGNTGELFF. CDR3 sequence (DNA): TGTGCCAGCAGTGGGGGACATGGGAACACCGGGGAGCTGTTTTTT.

Only a few counts were recorded for this clonotype. The rearrangement joins TRBV28 to TRBJ2-5; 10 bases line up with TRBD1. This CDR3 comprises 16 residues. Per germline, CDR1 MDHEN and CDR2 SYDVKM. Trimming took 6 bases from V and 5 from J; bases not matched to a gene: 12. The CDR3 DNA reads as TGTGCCAGCAGCCTCACAGGGACAGGGGATGATGAGACCCAGTACTTC. Translated: CASSLTGTGDDETQYF.

The chain uses TRBV29-1 and TRBJ2-7; no firm D call. Deletions cut 0 bases from V and 5 bases from J, with 8 bases between. CDR1 and CDR2 from the germline V gene are SQVTM and ANQGSEA. The CDR3 totals 12 residues. DNA for the CDR3: TGCAGCGTTGAAGATTATGGCGACGAGCAGTACTTC. Protein: CSVEDYGDEQYF.

This clonotype showed up many times. The chain combines TRBV28 with TRBJ2-3; unclear D gene. This CDR3 spans 14 amino acids. V shed 7 bases and J shed 2 bases, with 13 bases lying between them. Germline-derived CDR1 and CDR2 are MDHEN and SYDVKM. CDR3 sequence (DNA): TGTGCCAGCATTAAGAGCCAGGTCACAGATACGCAGTATTTT. Amino acids: CASIKSQVTDTQYF.

This clonotype was counted at least ten times. The chain links TRBV5-1 to TRBJ2-1, with D unresolved. CDR3 length equals 13 residues. Germline CDR1 and CDR2: SGHRS and YFSETQ. Trimming removed 0 bases from V and 13 bases from J, with 14 bases in between. The CDR3 protein is CASSLEPEGQQFF. CDR3 bases: TGCGCCAGCAGCTTGGAACCGGAAGGGCAACAGTTCTTC.

This clonotype was seen ten or more times. CDR3 protein: CSARDRGLAGEGTGELFF. For the CDR3, the DNA is TGCAGTGCTAGAGATCGAGGGCTAGCGGGAGAGGGCACCGGGGAGCTGTTTTTT. The rearrangement links TRBV20-1 to TRBJ2-2; 10 nucleotides match TRBD2. The CDR3 consists of 18 residues. Trimming took 0 bases from V and 4 from J; bases not matched to a gene: 11. Looked up from germline, CDR1 is DFQATT and CDR2 is SNEGSKA (reference sequence).

Many counts were recorded for this clonotype. V gene TRBV4-2 combines with J gene TRBJ2-1, with 8 bases fitting TRBD2. Per the germline V gene, CDR1 is LGHNA and CDR2 is YNFKEQ. The CDR3 runs to 19 residues. With V trimmed by 3 bases and J by 2 bases, 15 bases remained unmatched. This chain's CDR3 is CASSHLNLASGSPYNEQFF. The CDR3 region has the DNA TGTGCCAGCAGCCACCTTAACCTCGCCAGCGGGAGTCCCTACAATGAGCAGTTCTTC.

This sequence joins TRBV12-3 or TRBV12-4 and TRBJ1-3; no firm D call. V lost 3 bases and J 0 bases, leaving 15 bases between the germline ends. The CDR3 runs to 17 residues. CDR3 bases: TGTGCCAGCAGTTTTAGAGGATGGGTGATCTCTGGAAACACCATATATTTT. This translates into CASSFRGWVISGNTIYF.

The rearrangement joins TRBV11-1 to TRBJ2-5; the match to TRBD1 covers 11 bases. Trimming took 5 bases from V and 7 from J; bases not matched to a gene: 21. The V gene's germline CDR1 is SGHAT and CDR2 FQDESV (reference sequence). This CDR3 contains 19 residues. The CDR3 nucleotides are TGTGCCAGCAGCACCGGACAGGGGGCCCAAAAGGAGGCGATGGTGACCCAGTACTTC. This encodes CASSTGQGAQKEAMVTQYF.

The V and J genes are TRBV6-4 and TRBJ2-7, with D possibly matching TRBD1 (5 bases). Germline V CDR1 and CDR2: MRHNA, SNTAGT. Trimming removed 2 bases at V and 3 bases at J, with 11 bases between. There are 14 residues in the CDR3. The CDR3 DNA is TGTGCCAGCAGTGACAGCAGGGCCCTCTACGAGCAGTACGTC. Protein sequence: CASSDSRALYEQYV.

A few counts support this clonotype. The chain carries TRBV6-2 or TRBV6-3 and TRBJ2-7, with 7 bases lining up with TRBD2. Germline V CDR1 and CDR2: MNHEY, SVGEGT. With V trimmed by 5 bases and J by 1 base, 11 bases remained unmatched. CDR3 length: 16 residues. The CDR3: CASSAGLDYGSYEQYF. In DNA form, the CDR3 reads TGTGCCAGCAGTGCAGGACTAGACTACGGTTCCTACGAGCAGTACTTC.

This clonotype was detected many times. The chain employs TRBV12-3 or TRBV12-4 and TRBJ2-7, with a weak D call TRBD1 (6 bases). The length of the CDR3 is 13 residues. V lost 2 bases to trimming and J lost 4 bases, with 9 bases between them. Here the CDR3 DNA reads TGTGCCAGCAGTTTAAGGGACACTTACGAGCAGTACGTC. Translated, it gives CASSLRDTYEQYV.

In this sample, this clonotype turned up many times. The chain couples TRBV6-2 or TRBV6-3 to TRBJ2-3; D is undetermined. The CDR3 extends over 15 amino acids. The V end lost 8 bases, the J end lost 4 bases, and 19 bases lay between the germline ends. Germline assignment: CDR1 MNHEY and CDR2 SVGEGT. CDR3: CASSEGSLVADTQYF. The CDR3 nucleotides are TGTGCCAGCTCGGAAGGATCCCTTGTCGCAGATACGCAGTATTTT.